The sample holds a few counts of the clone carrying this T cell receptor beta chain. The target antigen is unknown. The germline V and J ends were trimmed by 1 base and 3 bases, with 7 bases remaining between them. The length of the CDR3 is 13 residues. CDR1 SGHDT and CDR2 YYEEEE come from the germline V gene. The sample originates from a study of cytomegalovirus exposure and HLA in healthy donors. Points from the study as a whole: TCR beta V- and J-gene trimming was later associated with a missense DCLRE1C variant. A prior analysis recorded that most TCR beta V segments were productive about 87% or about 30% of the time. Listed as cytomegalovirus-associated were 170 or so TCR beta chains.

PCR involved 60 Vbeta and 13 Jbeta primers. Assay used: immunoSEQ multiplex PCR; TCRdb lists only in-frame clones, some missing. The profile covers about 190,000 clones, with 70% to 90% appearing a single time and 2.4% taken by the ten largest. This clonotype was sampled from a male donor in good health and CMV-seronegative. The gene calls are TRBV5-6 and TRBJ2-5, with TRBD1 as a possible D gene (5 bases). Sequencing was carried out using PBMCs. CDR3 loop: CASSLQGKETQYF. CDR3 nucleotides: TGTGCCAGCAGCTTGCAGGGAAAAGAGACCCAGTACTTC.